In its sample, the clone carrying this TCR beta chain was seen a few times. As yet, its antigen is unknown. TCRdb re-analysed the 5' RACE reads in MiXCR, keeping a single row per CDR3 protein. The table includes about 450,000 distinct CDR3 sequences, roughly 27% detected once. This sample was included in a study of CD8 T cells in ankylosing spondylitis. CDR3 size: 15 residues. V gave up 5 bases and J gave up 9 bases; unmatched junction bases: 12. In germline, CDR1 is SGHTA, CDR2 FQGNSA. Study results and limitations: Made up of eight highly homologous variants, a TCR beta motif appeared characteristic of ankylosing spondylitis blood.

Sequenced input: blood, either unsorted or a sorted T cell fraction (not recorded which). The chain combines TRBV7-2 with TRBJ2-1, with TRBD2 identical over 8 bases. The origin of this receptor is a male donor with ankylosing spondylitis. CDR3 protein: CASSPWPSGSGEQFF. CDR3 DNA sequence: TGTGCCAGCAGCCCCTGGCCTAGCGGGTCGGGTGAGCAGTTCTTC.